These 32 T cell receptor beta chains originate from one sample sequenced in a study of cytomegalovirus exposure and HLA in healthy donors. Vbeta (60) and Jbeta (13) primers were used in the PCR. Clones were read by immunoSEQ multiplex PCR, and TCRdb kept only the in-frame ones, dropping some. The data show about 110,000 clones, with about 71% seen just once and roughly 0.76% held by the top ten. Sequencing input: PBMCs. These receptors were taken from a boy aged 5 to 17 in good health and CMV-seronegative.

Only a few counts were recorded for this clone. The V call is TRBV15, the J call TRBJ1-6, with TRBD1 matching over 8 bases. From germline, CDR1 is LNHNV and CDR2 YYDKDF (reference sequence). V shed 0 bases and J 7 bases; nucleotides not matched to a gene: 8. The CDR3 sequence is 17 residues long. Here the CDR3 reads CATSRDHSGTGNSPLHF. The CDR3 DNA reads as TGTGCCACCAGCAGAGATCATAGTGGGACAGGCAATTCACCCCTCCACTTT.

This clone was seen a handful of times. This chain's CDR3 is CASSAGQGDQPQHF. In nucleotides, the CDR3 is TGTGCCAGCAGCGCGGGACAGGGAGATCAGCCCCAGCATTTT. This chain connects TRBV9 to TRBJ1-5; 9 bases map to TRBD1. The CDR3 is 14 amino acids. CDR1 is SGDLS and CDR2 is YYNGEE in the germline V gene. J lost 5 bases, V lost 3 bases, and 3 bases had no gene match.

V gene TRBV30 combines with J gene TRBJ2-4; maybe TRBD2 (5 bases). Germline CDR1 and CDR2: GTSNPN and SVGIG (reference sequence). The CDR3 extends over 14 amino acids. V was trimmed by 3 bases and J by 0 bases, leaving 9 bases between them. In DNA form, the CDR3 reads TGTGCCTGGAGGGGCGGGCTAGCCAAAAACATTCAGTACTTC. Residues: CAWRGGLAKNIQYF.

This clone has only a few counts. The chain couples TRBV7-3 to TRBJ2-7, with D possibly being TRBD1 (6 bases). Germline CDR1 reads SGHTA; CDR2 reads FQGTGA. CDR3 size: 12 residues. Trimming took off 4 bases at V and 2 bases at J, with 6 bases between the two ends. This chain's CDR3 is CASSWDTYEQYF. The CDR3 region has the DNA TGTGCCAGCAGCTGGGACACCTACGAGCAGTACTTC.

This clone was observed once. The chain joins TRBV28 to TRBJ1-3; 8 nucleotides line up with TRBD1. V shed 7 bases, J shed 4 bases, and the junction held 3 bases outside the gene matches. Germline values: CDR1 MDHEN, CDR2 SYDVKM. The CDR3 runs to 13 residues. The CDR3 loop reads CASTRTGGNTIYF. The CDR3 nucleotides read TGTGCCAGCACCCGGACAGGGGGAAACACCATATATTTT.

The V and J genes are TRBV4-1 and TRBJ1-1; TRBD1 aligns across 11 bases. V shed 2 bases and J 5 bases; nucleotides not matched to a gene: 4. CDR1 is MGHRA, CDR2 YSYEKL, per germline. The CDR3 is 15 residues long. The CDR3 bases are TGCGCCAGCAGCCAACCTGGGACAGGGGGTACTGAAGCTTTCTTT. It yields the protein CASSQPGTGGTEAFF.

The chain's CDR3 is CASSLEQSTYGYTF. The CDR3 DNA sequence: TGTGCCAGCAGCTTAGAACAGAGTACTTATGGCTACACCTTC. The rearrangement links TRBV7-9 to TRBJ1-2; D is undetermined. Trimming pared 1 base from V and 5 bases from J, leaving 11 bases between. Germline lookup yields CDR1 SEHNR and CDR2 FQNEAQ (reference sequence). CDR3 size: 14 residues.

The chain couples TRBV19 to TRBJ1-1; no reliable D call. The germline gives CDR1 LNHDA, CDR2 SQIVND (reference sequence). Trimming left V 5 bases short and J 4 bases short, with 8 bases between. The CDR3 is 12 amino acids. This CDR3 is CASSYLGTEAFF. The CDR3 DNA reads as TGTGCCAGTAGTTACCTCGGCACTGAAGCTTTCTTT.

This chain uses TRBV18 with TRBJ2-6, with TRBD2 matching 7 bases. With 2 bases clipped from V and 1 base from J, the junction kept 11 bases outside the gene matches. The CDR3 contains 19 residues. Looked up from germline, CDR1 is KGHSH and CDR2 is LQKENI. The CDR3 is CASSPWSGGLESGANVLTF. The CDR3 DNA reads as TGTGCCAGCTCACCATGGTCGGGGGGACTGGAATCTGGGGCCAACGTCCTGACTTTC.

This rearrangement joins TRBV4-1 to TRBJ2-3; 7 nucleotides align to TRBD2. Germline-derived CDR1 and CDR2 are MGHRA and YSYEKL. V was pared by 0 bases and J by 2 bases, with 8 bases of the junction left unmatched. The CDR3 covers 17 residues. The CDR3 DNA sequence: TGCGCCAGCAGCCAAGATCCGGGGGGACGACCCACAGATACGCAGTATTTT. It encodes CASSQDPGGRPTDTQYF.

V usage is TRBV28 and J usage is TRBJ1-2; the match to TRBD1 covers 9 bases. V shed 6 bases, J shed 7 bases, and the junction held 12 bases outside the gene matches. Germline V gene sequence: CDR1 MDHEN, CDR2 SYDVKM. This CDR3 is built from 15 residues. CDR3 sequence reads: CASRPRATGGSGYTF. In DNA form, the CDR3 reads TGTGCCAGCAGACCCAGGGCGACAGGGGGGTCTGGCTACACCTTC.

The chain couples TRBV27 to TRBJ2-1, with 9 bases identical to TRBD1. The V gene's germline CDR1 is MNHEY and CDR2 SMNVEV (reference sequence). Trimming at V came to 3 bases and at J to 6 bases, leaving 6 bases not matched to a gene. This CDR3 spans 15 amino acids. The CDR3 DNA is TGTGCCAGCAGTTTCGGACAGGGGAGTTTCAATGAGCAGTTCTTC. Residues: CASSFGQGSFNEQFF.

The rearrangement links TRBV7-2 to TRBJ1-1, with 8 bases fitting TRBD1. Germline assignment: CDR1 SGHTA and CDR2 FQGNSA. V trimming: 5 bases; J trimming: 4 bases; junction bases outside the gene matches: 3. This CDR3 is built from 13 residues. CDR3 nucleotide sequence: TGTGCCAGCAGCACCACAGGGGGCACTGAAGCTTTCTTT. Translation: CASSTTGGTEAFF. Full variable domain (outside the CDR3, taken from reference TRBV7-2 and TRBJ1-1): GAGVSQSPSNKVTEKGKDVELRCDPISGHTALYWYRQSLGQGLEFLIYFQGNSAPDKSGLPSDRFSAERTGGSVSTLTIQRTQQEDSAVYLCASSTTGGTEAFFGQGTRLTVV.

The chain uses TRBV9 and TRBJ1-6, with 7 bases fitting TRBD1. With 4 bases clipped from V and 7 bases from J, the junction kept 5 bases outside the gene matches. The CDR3 runs 14 residues. The V gene's germline CDR1 is SGDLS and CDR2 YYNGEE. CDR3 protein: CASSRDSFNSPLHF. CDR3 coding DNA: TGTGCCAGCAGCCGGGACAGTTTCAATTCACCCCTCCACTTT.

The rearrangement joins TRBV7-6 to TRBJ2-5; D is undetermined. V was clipped by 5 bases and J by 5 bases, with 15 bases between them. Germline values: CDR1 SGHVS, CDR2 FNYEAQ. There are 14 residues in the CDR3. CDR3 amino acids: CASSRWAGPETQYF. CDR3 coding DNA: TGTGCCAGCAGCCGGTGGGCAGGCCCTGAGACCCAGTACTTC.

J is TRBJ2-1 and V is TRBV19; TRBD1 might be the D (8 bases). The CDR3 totals 15 residues. From germline, CDR1 is LNHDA and CDR2 SQIVND (reference sequence). With 1 base removed from V and 6 bases from J, the gap between germline ends came to 13 bases. CDR3 nucleotides: TGTGCCAGTAGTATAGGGACAGGGAGGGTCAATGAGCAGTTCTTC. It is translated as CASSIGTGRVNEQFF.

The chain couples TRBV9 to TRBJ2-3; D not resolved. The CDR3 is made up of 12 amino acids. CDR1 is SGDLS, CDR2 YYNGEE, per germline. Trimming left V 2 bases short and J 2 bases short, with 3 bases between. CDR3 region: CASSVNTDTQYF. The CDR3 coding sequence is TGTGCCAGCAGCGTCAACACAGATACGCAGTATTTT.

The rearrangement uses TRBV19 and TRBJ2-3, with 8 bases that match TRBD2. Trimming removed 1 base from V and 2 bases from J; junction bases left unmatched: 14. The V gene's germline CDR1 is LNHDA and CDR2 SQIVND (reference sequence). The CDR3 runs to 19 residues. The CDR3 DNA is TGTGCCAGTAGTATAGGGGTTGGGTCTAGCGGGCTTATCACAGATACGCAGTATTTT. Translation gives CASSIGVGSSGLITDTQYF.

The rearrangement joins TRBV10-3 to TRBJ1-5; TRBD1 matches 8 bases. The CDR3 is made up of 14 amino acids. After removal of 2 bases from V and 6 bases from J, the junction contained 3 bases not matched to a gene. CDR1 is ENHRY and CDR2 is SYGVKD in the germline V gene. The CDR3 DNA is TGTGCCATCAGTGAGCAGGGGGCAACTCAGCCCCAGCATTTT. Its translation: CAISEQGATQPQHF.

This chain connects TRBV6-6 to TRBJ2-3; weak D call: TRBD2 (5 bases). Germline values: CDR1 MNHNY, CDR2 SVGAGI (reference sequence). V was cut by 0 bases and J by 6 bases, with 10 bases left in between. The CDR3 is 14 residues long. The CDR3 region is CASSYSGGLDTQYF. The CDR3 DNA follows: TGTGCCAGCAGTTACTCGGGCGGGCTGGATACGCAGTATTTT.

This clone was recorded a few times. The rearrangement uses TRBV5-6 and TRBJ2-7; D possibly corresponds to TRBD1 (5 bases). The CDR3 consists of 15 residues. The germline V and J ends were trimmed by 0 bases and 1 base, with 11 bases remaining between them. CDR1 and CDR2 from the germline V gene are SGHDT and YYEEEE. The CDR3 bases are TGTGCCAGCAGCTTGGTTGGGCCAGGGTCCTACGAGCAGTACTTC. Translating gives CASSLVGPGSYEQYF. The entire variable domain, with the rest obtained from reference TRBV5-6 and TRBJ2-7, is as follows: DAGVTQSPTHLIKTRGQQVTLRCSPKSGHDTVSWYQQALGQGPQFIFQYYEEEERQRGNFPDRFSGHQFPNYSSELNVNALLLGDSALYLCASSLVGPGSYEQYFGPGTRLTVT.

CDR3 sequence (DNA): TGCGCCAGCAGCCCCGGGACAGGGGGCCCCAACTATGGCTACACCTTC. It yields the protein CASSPGTGGPNYGYTF. V is TRBV5-1 and J is TRBJ1-2; TRBD1 agrees at 12 bases. V dropped 4 bases and J dropped 2; count of bases not matched to a gene: 6. The CDR3 has 16 amino acids. The germline V gene encodes CDR1 SGHRS and CDR2 YFSETQ.

V and J are TRBV30 and TRBJ1-2, with 9 bases aligning to TRBD1. The CDR3 has 17 residues. Germline CDR1 reads GTSNPN; CDR2 reads SVGIG (reference sequence). V was pared by 2 bases and J by 1 base, with 11 bases of the junction left unmatched. For the CDR3, the DNA is TGTGCCTGGAGTATTAGACCGGGACAGGGAATTAACTATGGCTACACCTTC. Protein product: CAWSIRPGQGINYGYTF.

This clone was seen a single time. The chain employs TRBV5-1 and TRBJ1-2; the match to TRBD1 covers 8 bases. Looked up from germline, CDR1 is SGHRS and CDR2 is YFSETQ. The CDR3 loop spans 15 amino acids. Unmatched junction bases numbered 5, after V lost 0 bases and J lost 4 bases. DNA for the CDR3: TGCGCCAGCAGCTTGGAAGGTACAGGGGGCTATGGCTACACCTTC. It yields the protein CASSLEGTGGYGYTF.

The J gene is TRBJ2-6, the V gene TRBV5-6; D is undetermined. Deletions cut 2 bases from V and 0 bases from J, with 9 bases between. The CDR3 length is 16 residues. CDR1 SGHDT and CDR2 YYEEEE come from the germline V gene. DNA of the CDR3: TGTGCCAGCAGCTTTGGTGACTTCTCTGGGGCCAACGTCCTGACTTTC. Its protein product is CASSFGDFSGANVLTF.

This clone was picked up a small number of times. The genes are TRBV28 and TRBJ1-1; TRBD1 aligns across 8 bases. This CDR3 is 15 amino acids long. The germline V gene has CDR1 MDHEN and CDR2 SYDVKM. Losses at the gene ends were 6 bases for V and 6 bases for J; bases not matched to a gene: 12. The CDR3 DNA follows: TGTGCCAGCAGATCCCCTTTGGACAGGGTCCCTGAAGCTTTCTTT. It codes for CASRSPLDRVPEAFF.

Only a few counts were recorded for this clone. This chain uses TRBV15 with TRBJ2-1, with TRBD2 as a possible D gene (7 bases). The ends were cut back, 3 bases at V and 7 bases at J, with 16 bases in the middle. Germline lookup yields CDR1 LNHNV and CDR2 YYDKDF (reference sequence). The CDR3 is made up of 15 amino acids. In DNA, the CDR3 is TGTGCCACCAGCAGGGTGGGGGGGCCGTCGAATGAGCAGTTCTTC. Its translation: CATSRVGGPSNEQFF.

The V and J genes are TRBV6-5 and TRBJ1-3; D unresolved. The CDR3 length is 13 residues. Germline values: CDR1 MNHEY, CDR2 SVGAGI. V was cut by 2 bases and J by 4 bases, with 6 bases left in between. The CDR3 loop reads CASSYDRGNTIYF. For the CDR3, the DNA is TGTGCCAGCAGTTACGATCGGGGAAACACCATATATTTT.

The chain couples TRBV18 to TRBJ1-1; weak D call: TRBD1 (5 bases). Trimming shortened V by 0 bases and J by 1 base, and 9 bases separated the two germline ends. The CDR3 has 15 residues. Germline loops: CDR1 KGHSH, CDR2 LQKENI. The chain's CDR3 is CASSPPSGWNTEAFF. CDR3 sequence (DNA): TGTGCCAGCTCACCACCGTCAGGGTGGAACACTGAAGCTTTCTTT.

The J gene is TRBJ2-5, the V gene TRBV7-8; weak D call: TRBD2 (6 bases). This CDR3 has 15 amino acids. The V and J ends lost 1 base and 4 bases respectively, with 13 bases between them. Germline loops: CDR1 SGHVS, CDR2 FQNEAQ. The CDR3 DNA follows: TGTGCCAGCAGCTTAGTGGGGGGACGTCCAGAGACCCAGTACTTC. Translating gives CASSLVGGRPETQYF.

The rearrangement links TRBV7-9 to TRBJ2-7; TRBD1 matches at 8 bases. Germline CDR1 is SEHNR and CDR2 is FQNEAQ (reference sequence). V shed 6 bases, J shed 0 bases, and the junction held 4 bases outside the gene matches. This CDR3 has 14 amino acids. CDR3 sequence: CASSRDRGSYEQYF. CDR3 DNA: TGTGCCAGCAGTCGTGACAGGGGCTCCTACGAGCAGTACTTC.

The chain couples TRBV9 to TRBJ1-3, with a weak D call TRBD1 (6 bases). With 5 bases removed from V and 0 bases from J, the gap between germline ends came to 6 bases. Germline lookup yields CDR1 SGDLS and CDR2 YYNGEE. The CDR3 has 13 residues. CDR3 DNA: TGTGCCAGCAGGGACAGCTCTGGAAACACCATATATTTT. Translated: CASRDSSGNTIYF.